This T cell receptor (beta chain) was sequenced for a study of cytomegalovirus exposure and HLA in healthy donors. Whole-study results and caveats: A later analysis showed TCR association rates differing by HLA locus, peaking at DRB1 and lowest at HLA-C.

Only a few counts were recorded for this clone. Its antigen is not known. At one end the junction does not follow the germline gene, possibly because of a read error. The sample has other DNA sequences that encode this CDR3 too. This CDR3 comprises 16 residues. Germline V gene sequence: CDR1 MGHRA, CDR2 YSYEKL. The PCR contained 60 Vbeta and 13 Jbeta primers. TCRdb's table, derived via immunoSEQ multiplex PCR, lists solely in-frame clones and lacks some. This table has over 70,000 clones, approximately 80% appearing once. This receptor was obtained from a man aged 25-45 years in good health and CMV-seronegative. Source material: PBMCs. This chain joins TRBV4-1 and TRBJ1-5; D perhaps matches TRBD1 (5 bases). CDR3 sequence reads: CASSQHLGEGNQPQHF. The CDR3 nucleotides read TGTGCCAGCAGCCAGCACCTGGGGGAGGGCAATCAGCCCCAGCATTTT.